A single sample gave rise to the 14 T cell receptor beta chains below, sequenced in a study of cytomegalovirus exposure and HLA in healthy donors. Use of 60 Vbeta and 13 Jbeta primers characterized the PCR. Sequencing used immunoSEQ multiplex PCR; TCRdb keeps in-frame clones, though not all of them. This sample has about 150,000 clones, with around 80% found just once. The material sequenced was PBMCs. These receptors were taken from a woman aged 40 to 50 in good health and CMV-seropositive.

The J gene is TRBJ2-5, the V gene TRBV15; perhaps TRBD1 as D (5 bases). With 0 bases removed from V and 1 base from J, the gap between germline ends came to 15 bases. This CDR3 has 17 residues. The germline V gene has CDR1 LNHNV and CDR2 YYDKDF (reference sequence). The CDR3 loop reads CATSRDVTGKFQETQYF. CDR3 sequence (DNA): TGTGCCACCAGCAGAGATGTTACAGGAAAGTTCCAAGAGACCCAGTACTTC. The variable domain in full, completed from reference TRBV15 and TRBJ2-5, reads DAMVIQNPRYQVTQFGKPVTLSCSQTLNHNVMYWYQQKSSQAPKLLFHYYDKDFNNEADTPDNFQSRRPNTSFCFLDIRSPGLGDTAMYLCATSRDVTGKFQETQYFGPGTRLLVL.

This clone was picked up one time. The chain uses TRBV7-2 and TRBJ2-2; 8 positions match TRBD2. Germline CDR1 is SGHTA and CDR2 is FQGNSA. Losses at the gene ends were 5 bases for V and 7 bases for J; bases not matched to a gene: 3. This CDR3 region has 13 residues. The chain's CDR3 is CASSVAGGGELFF. The CDR3 bases are TGTGCCAGCAGCGTCGCGGGGGGCGGGGAGCTGTTTTTT.

This chain uses TRBV28 with TRBJ2-1, with 9 bases lining up with TRBD2. V gave up 1 base and J gave up 8 bases; unmatched junction bases: 9. CDR1 MDHEN and CDR2 SYDVKM come from the germline V gene. This CDR3 region has 16 residues. The CDR3 region has the DNA TGTGCCAGCAGTTTATCGGCAGCGGGGGGTATCCATGAGCAGTTCTTC. It translates to CASSLSAAGGIHEQFF.

This clone was found a few times. The chain is built from TRBV5-4 and TRBJ1-4; TRBD1 is a possible D gene (5 bases). Between the trimmed V and J ends, which lost 7 bases and 4 bases, there was a span of 8 bases. Germline lookup yields CDR1 SGHNT and CDR2 YYREEE (reference sequence). This CDR3 region has 12 residues. The DNA for the CDR3 is TGTGCCAGCGGGGCCCGTAATGAAAAACTGTTTTTT. Amino acids: CASGARNEKLFF.

Judged by abundance, this clone is medium-sized (0.01 to 0.1%). This chain links TRBV7-9 with TRBJ1-5; D gene uncertain. Germline CDR1 is SEHNR and CDR2 is FQNEAQ (reference sequence). CDR3 length: 13 residues. V lost 6 bases to trimming and J lost 0 bases, with 6 bases between them. The DNA for the CDR3 is TGTGCCAGCAGTTACTCTAGCAATCAGCCCCAGCATTTT. Its translation: CASSYSSNQPQHF.

With respect to this clone: Mismatch with germline at one junction end may stem from a read error. The same CDR3 can be traced to other DNA sequences in this sample. The chain links TRBV2 to TRBJ1-4; maybe TRBD1 (6 bases). CDR3 size: 14 residues. CDR1 is SNHLY, CDR2 FYNNEI, per germline. DNA of the CDR3: TGTGCCAGCAGTGACAGGGGAAGTGTCGAAAAACTGTTTTTC. Protein: CASSDRGSVEKLFF.

In this sample, this clone turned up once. The rearrangement links TRBV30 to TRBJ1-2, with 11 bases that match TRBD1. CDR3 size: 12 residues. The trim removed 8 bases at V and 6 bases at J, leaving 5 bases unmatched. The germline V gene encodes CDR1 GTSNPN and CDR2 SVGIG (reference sequence). The CDR3 nucleotides read TGTGCCCGGACAGGGGGCCCTAATGGCTACACCTTC. Its translation: CARTGGPNGYTF. The entire variable domain, with the rest obtained from reference TRBV30 and TRBJ1-2, is as follows: SQTIHQWPATLVQPVGSPLSLECTVEGTSNPNLYWYRQAAGRGLQLLFYSVGIGQISSEVPQNLSASRPQDRQFILSSKKLLLSDSGFYLCARTGGPNGYTFGSGTRLTVV.

V usage is TRBV7-8 and J usage is TRBJ1-2; 10 positions agree with TRBD1. The CDR3 runs 15 residues. After removal of 5 bases from V and 7 bases from J, the junction contained 10 bases not matched to a gene. CDR1 and CDR2 from the germline V gene are SGHVS and FQNEAQ. As DNA, the CDR3 is TGTGCCAGCAGCCCAGTGGGACAGGGGTTGCGTGGCTACACCTTC. It translates to CASSPVGQGLRGYTF.

CDR3 bases: TGTGCCAGCAGCCCCCGACAGGGGACTGGAAACACCATATATTTT. Translated, it gives CASSPRQGTGNTIYF. The V call is TRBV7-9, the J call TRBJ1-3, with 8 bases that match TRBD1. Trimming cost V 5 bases and J 2 bases; bases outside gene matches: 5. This CDR3 is 15 amino acids long. The germline V gene encodes CDR1 SEHNR and CDR2 FQNEAQ (reference sequence).

The gene calls are TRBV30 and TRBJ2-5; TRBD1 might be the D (5 bases). This CDR3 comprises 13 residues. Trimming stripped 3 bases from V and 0 bases from J, with 8 bases between. Germline CDR1 and CDR2: GTSNPN and SVGIG (reference sequence). CDR3 sequence reads: CAWRDTNQETQYF. The CDR3 DNA reads TGTGCCTGGAGGGACACCAACCAAGAGACCCAGTACTTC.

The V and J genes are TRBV14 and TRBJ1-1; the D is unclear. Germline V gene sequence: CDR1 SGHDN, CDR2 FVKESK. The CDR3 runs to 16 residues. V gave up 1 base and J gave up 4 bases, with 16 bases separating them. The CDR3 protein is CASSQVPLLGGTEAFF. The DNA for the CDR3 is TGTGCCAGCAGCCAAGTTCCCCTTTTGGGAGGCACTGAAGCTTTCTTT.

CDR3 nucleotides: TGTGCCAGCAGCTTAATAGATCAGCCCCAGCATTTT. Protein sequence: CASSLIDQPQHF. The rearrangement joins TRBV7-8 to TRBJ1-5; no clear D. This CDR3 comprises 12 residues. Germline CDR1 SGHVS, CDR2 FQNEAQ. The V end was cut by 2 bases, the J end by 5 bases, with 4 bases between.

V usage is TRBV15 and J usage is TRBJ2-3; 15 nucleotides match TRBD2. CDR1 and CDR2 from the germline V gene are LNHNV and YYDKDF (reference sequence). The CDR3 loop spans 19 amino acids. Germline trimming cut 2 bases from V and 4 bases from J; bases unmatched to any gene: 10. CDR3 nucleotide sequence: TGTGCCACCAGCAGATCTGGACTAGCGGGGGGGCCATCAGCAGATACGCAGTATTTT. Its protein is CATSRSGLAGGPSADTQYF.

There are a few counts of this clone. The CDR3: CASSQGVGKTQYF. The CDR3 DNA sequence: TGTGCCAGCAGTCAGGGGGTTGGGAAGACCCAGTACTTC. The rearrangement uses TRBV27 and TRBJ2-5; TRBD1 aligns across 7 bases. Germline CDR1 and CDR2: MNHEY and SMNVEV (reference sequence). The CDR3 is 13 residues long. The junction had 6 bases not matched to a gene; V was cut back by 5 bases and J by 6 bases.